This TCR beta chain is drawn from a study of blood T cell repertoires in COVID-19 (dated by TCRdb to 2020 to 2022). About the investigation overall: The collaborator samples originated in the United States, Italy and Spain and spanned the acute and convalescent phases of COVID-19. The material from the prospective study consisted of cDNA or gDNA derived from T cells, B-cell-depleted T cells, or PBMCs. The dataset comprised deeply sampled blood TCRbeta repertoires from subjects exposed to, actively infected with, or recovered from COVID-19. The repertoires were made available in a free public database intended to serve as a resource for research on the immune response to SARS-CoV-2. The samples were drawn from the first 160 participants of the ongoing ImmuneRACE study and from 1,254 subjects provided by 6 global collaborators. Sample metadata almost always included a de-identified subject ID, COVID-19 status, age in years and sex. Where available, HLA class I and class II types were taken from metadata supplied by the sample provider and were not determined by assay-based typing.

On this clone: Its specific antigen is unknown. Base qualities are not recorded, but no much larger clone differs from it by a single base.

Enrolling through a virtual design, the prospective study's participants ranged in age from about 18 to 100 years and lived across roughly 23 United States geographic areas. Cohort assignment in the prospective study relied on participant-reported clinical history from a screening survey and a study questionnaire. Recovered participants in ImmuneRACE Cohort 3 were defined by two consecutive negative NP/OP PCR tests, clearance by a healthcare professional, or resolution of symptoms. Each participant in the prospective study had whole blood, serum and a nasopharyngeal or oropharyngeal swab collected by mobile phlebotomists. Participants in the prospective study had the option to provide additional blood draws and questionnaires over a roughly 2-month period. Prospective study blood samples were shipped either frozen or at room temperature before DNA extraction. The CDR3 runs 15 residues from the cysteine to the phenylalanine. The kept DNA is CDR3 alone, 45 bases in frame from the first base. The germline V gene (reference sequence) specifies LNHNV as CDR1 and YYDKDF as CDR2. V ends up 8 bases short and J 1 base short, with an unmatched junction base count of 10.

Here is what the overall study found, with its caveats: Clinical and demographic metadata were provided uncurated, with the amount varying by source and participant.

TCRbeta CDR3 regions were amplified from genomic DNA by means of the immunoSEQ Assay, a bias-controlled multiplex PCR. As for the original processing: Within the assay, amplification of reference gene primers was used to estimate how many nucleated cells each sample contained. Sequence reads were collapsed and filtered to measure the absolute abundance of every unique TCRbeta CDR3 rearrangement. For each sample, productive Simpson clonality was calculated as the square root of Simpson's diversity index across productive rearrangements. Sourced from immuneACCESS, this table was stored by TCRdb with only in-frame sequences that have V and J called. A share of the clones is absent; for the studies checked, an unresolved V gene accounts for under half, and the remainder has no known explanation. V, J and clone size are taken as reported in that table, and D and trimming were inferred from the DNA itself. For this sample the table gives some 300,000 clones, of which approximately 84% were detected only once. The ten largest clones capture about 4.2% of the sample.

The sequence derives from a man younger than 40 who had recovered from COVID-19. The sequencing sample was made of PBMCs or T cells enriched from blood (not recorded which). The chain joins TRBV15 to TRBJ2-7, and 8 junctional nucleotides match TRBD1. The CDR3 protein sequence reads: CATGPGQGLSYEQYF. The DNA is as follows: TGTGCCACCGGACCTGGACAGGGTCTATCCTACGAGCAGTACTTC.